This entry lists 17 T cell receptor beta chains sequenced from one sample in a study of cytomegalovirus exposure and HLA in healthy donors. Use of 60 Vbeta and 13 Jbeta primers characterized the PCR. Libraries were prepared by immunoSEQ multiplex PCR; TCRdb keeps only in-frame clonotypes and omits some of them. Here the sample spans about 180,000 clones, roughly 77% being singletons. Source material: PBMCs. The receptors here all came from a woman aged 25-40 years in good health and CMV-seropositive.

V and J are TRBV5-1 and TRBJ1-5; D unresolved. The CDR3 consists of 13 residues. Deletions cut 5 bases from V and 2 bases from J, with 8 bases between. Looked up from germline, CDR1 is SGHRS and CDR2 is YFSETQ. CDR3 DNA sequence: TGCGCCAGCAGTCCGGAGGGCAATCAGCCCCAGCATTTT. It encodes CASSPEGNQPQHF.

The rearrangement links TRBV7-3 to TRBJ2-6; D remains unclear. V was shortened by 5 bases and J by 0 bases, with 8 bases between the two germline ends. From germline, CDR1 is SGHTA and CDR2 FQGTGA. This CDR3 region has 15 residues. This CDR3 reads CASSNLGSGANVLTF. DNA for the CDR3: TGTGCCAGCAGCAACCTCGGCTCTGGGGCCAACGTCCTGACTTTC. The full variable domain, in which reference TRBV7-3 and TRBJ2-6 provide the parts outside the CDR3, is GAGVSQTPSNKVTEKGKYVELRCDPISGHTALYWYRQSLGQGPEFLIYFQGTGAADDSGLPNDRFFAVRPEGSVSTLKIQRTERGDSAVYLCASSNLGSGANVLTFGAGSRLTVL.

The chain recombines TRBV27 with TRBJ1-5; possible D gene TRBD1, 6 bases. Germline CDR1 reads MNHEY; CDR2 reads SMNVEV (reference sequence). CDR3 length equals 17 residues. Trimming stripped 2 bases from V and 0 bases from J, with 14 bases between. CDR3 sequence: CASSLRGGPYSNQPQHF. CDR3 in DNA: TGTGCCAGCAGTTTACGCGGGGGGCCATATAGCAATCAGCCCCAGCATTTT.

The genes are TRBV6-5 and TRBJ2-3; possibly TRBD2 for D (5 bases). The CDR3 extends over 14 amino acids. Trimming shortened V by 5 bases and J by 3 bases, and 12 bases separated the two germline ends. Germline V gene lookup returns CDR1 MNHEY and CDR2 SVGAGI. CDR3 sequence reads: CASSRTRFTDTQYF. CDR3 bases: TGTGCCAGCAGTCGCACTAGATTTACAGATACGCAGTATTTT.

V is TRBV25-1 and J is TRBJ1-6; TRBD1 agrees at 10 bases. After removal of 3 bases from V and 7 bases from J, the junction contained 3 bases not matched to a gene. In germline, CDR1 is MGHDK, CDR2 SYGVNS. The CDR3 sequence is 15 residues long. CDR3 residues: CASSEDRGGNSPLHF. The CDR3 nucleotides read TGTGCCAGCAGTGAGGACAGGGGGGGGAATTCACCCCTCCACTTT. Complete variable domain (other parts from reference TRBV25-1 and TRBJ1-6): EADIYQTPRYLVIGTGKKITLECSQTMGHDKMYWYQQDPGMELHLIHYSYGVNSTEKGDLSSESTVSRIRTEHFPLTLESARPSHTSQYLCASSEDRGGNSPLHFGNGTRLTVT.

The chain combines TRBV15 with TRBJ1-5; possibly TRBD1 for D (6 bases). The CDR3 extends over 16 amino acids. V lost 2 bases and J 0 bases, leaving 11 bases between the germline ends. In germline, CDR1 is LNHNV, CDR2 YYDKDF (reference sequence). The CDR3 nucleotides are TGTGCCACCAGCAGAAGGACAGAACCTAGCAATCAGCCCCAGCATTTT. Its translation: CATSRRTEPSNQPQHF.

The CDR3 reads CASSLRQSNQPQHF. The CDR3 DNA follows: TGCGCCAGCAGCCTACGACAGAGCAATCAGCCCCAGCATTTT. This sequence joins TRBV4-1 and TRBJ1-5, with a possible D match to TRBD1 (5 bases). Germline CDR1 and CDR2: MGHRA and YSYEKL. The CDR3 has 14 residues. V was shortened by 4 bases and J by 1 base, with 8 bases between the two germline ends.

A single count supports this clone. The rearrangement links TRBV7-2 to TRBJ1-2, with D possibly being TRBD1 (6 bases). CDR3 size: 17 residues. The V and J ends lost 5 bases and 0 bases respectively, with 19 bases between them. Germline V CDR1 and CDR2: SGHTA, FQGNSA. The CDR3 DNA sequence: TGTGCCAGCAGCCCCTCGCCCTACAGGGTCCCTAACTATGGCTACACCTTC. Translated, it gives CASSPSPYRVPNYGYTF.

V and J are TRBV28 and TRBJ1-2; TRBD1 matches at 8 bases. After removal of 3 bases from V and 5 bases from J, the junction contained 5 bases not matched to a gene. The CDR3 consists of 14 residues. CDR1 is MDHEN, CDR2 SYDVKM, per germline. CDR3 sequence reads: CASSFGQGDYGYTF. CDR3 sequence (DNA): TGTGCCAGCAGTTTCGGACAGGGTGATTATGGCTACACCTTC.

The chain employs TRBV13 and TRBJ2-6; TRBD2 might be the D (5 bases). Trimming left V 5 bases short and J 2 bases short, with 7 bases between. The CDR3 is made up of 14 amino acids. Germline CDR1 PRHDT, CDR2 FYEKMQ (reference sequence). The CDR3 sequence: CASSRGPGANVLTF. The CDR3 nucleotides read TGTGCCAGCAGCCGAGGGCCTGGGGCCAACGTCCTGACTTTC. The full variable domain, its missing parts supplied by reference TRBV13 and TRBJ2-6, is AAGVIQSPRHLIKEKRETATLKCYPIPRHDTVYWYQQGPGQDPQFLISFYEKMQSDKGSIPDRFSAQQFSDYHSELNMSSLELGDSALYFCASSRGPGANVLTFGAGSRLTVL.

V is TRBV30 and J is TRBJ2-5; 7 nucleotides line up with TRBD1. Losses at the gene ends were 6 bases for V and 1 base for J; bases not matched to a gene: 2. Per germline, CDR1 GTSNPN and CDR2 SVGIG (reference sequence). The CDR3 runs to 12 residues. CDR3 loop: CACGQAQETQYF. The CDR3 DNA sequence: TGTGCCTGCGGACAGGCCCAAGAGACCCAGTACTTC.

A note on this clone: One junction end disagrees with the germline gene, perhaps due to a read error. The rearrangement uses TRBV28 and TRBJ1-1, with a weak D call TRBD1 (6 bases). Germline V gene sequence: CDR1 MDHEN, CDR2 SYDVKM. The length of the CDR3 is 15 residues. CDR3 sequence reads: CASSLWGARNTGAFF. The CDR3 nucleotides are TGTGCCAGCAGTTTATGGGGGGCCCGGAACACTGGAGCTTTCTTT.

This clone has only a few counts. This chain connects TRBV7-8 to TRBJ1-4; unclear D gene. Germline V CDR1 and CDR2: SGHVS, FQNEAQ. The germline V and J ends were trimmed by 5 bases and 0 bases, with 13 bases remaining between them. The CDR3 is made up of 16 amino acids. The CDR3 region is CASSPRFGTTNEKLFF. DNA of the CDR3: TGTGCCAGCAGCCCGCGATTCGGGACAACTAATGAAAAACTGTTTTTT.

The rearrangement uses TRBV9 and TRBJ1-1, with TRBD1 matching over 8 bases. The CDR3 covers 14 residues. Germline loops: CDR1 SGDLS, CDR2 YYNGEE. The junction had 6 bases not matched to a gene; V was cut back by 4 bases and J by 4 bases. The CDR3 region has the DNA TGTGCCAGCAGCCCCGGACAGGGTGGCACTGAAGCTTTCTTT. Its translation is CASSPGQGGTEAFF. The full variable domain, its missing parts supplied by reference TRBV9 and TRBJ1-1, is DSGVTQTPKHLITATGQRVTLRCSPRSGDLSVYWYQQSLDQGLQFLIQYYNGEERAKGNILERFSAQQFPDLHSELNLSSLELGDSALYFCASSPGQGGTEAFFGQGTRLTVV.

This chain uses TRBV10-3 with TRBJ2-3, with 9 bases lining up with TRBD2. There are 16 residues in the CDR3. V trimming: 7 bases; J trimming: 2 bases; junction bases outside the gene matches: 10. Germline values: CDR1 ENHRY, CDR2 SYGVKD. CDR3 coding DNA: TGTGCCATCACCGAGGGAGCGGGGGGTACCACAGATACGCAGTATTTT. Translating gives CAITEGAGGTTDTQYF.

The chain has TRBV28 and TRBJ2-2; D is perhaps TRBD2 (5 bases). Germline V gene lookup returns CDR1 MDHEN and CDR2 SYDVKM. V lost 4 bases and J lost 9, with 18 bases in between. The CDR3 contains 15 residues. CDR3 DNA: TGTGCCAGCAGTTGGACTGTGGGGATTCTTAGGGAGCTGTTTTTT. Its protein product is CASSWTVGILRELFF.

The chain recombines TRBV5-8 with TRBJ2-7; D might be TRBD1 (6 bases). The CDR3 length is 13 residues. V lost 6 bases to trimming and J lost 5 bases, with 15 bases between them. Germline values: CDR1 SGHTS, CDR2 YDEGEE. CDR3 sequence reads: CASTSRGFDEQYF. Written as DNA, the CDR3 is TGTGCCAGCACCTCCAGGGGCTTCGACGAGCAGTACTTC.